Below are 30 T cell receptor beta chains sequenced from a single sample in a study of T-cell memory formation after mild COVID-19. TCRdb re-called the 5' RACE reads with MiXCR, one entry per CDR3 protein. The table shows about 260,000 distinct CDR3 sequences, with over 7% occurring only once. Source material: PBMCs or a T cell subset sorted from them (not recorded which). The receptors shown here come from a man aged 18 to 30 who had mild COVID-19 (a few samples of this study predate the infection). Cell type and time point are not known.

In its sample, this clonotype ranks as medium-sized (0.01 to 0.1%). This rearrangement joins TRBV7-2 to TRBJ2-7, with 14 bases aligning to TRBD2. The CDR3 loop spans 16 amino acids. Losses at the gene ends were 5 bases for V and 0 bases for J; bases not matched to a gene: 3. CDR1 and CDR2 (germline): SGHTA, FQGNSA. The CDR3 protein is CASSQGTSGSSYEQYF. The CDR3 coding sequence is TGTGCCAGCAGCCAAGGGACTAGCGGGAGCTCCTACGAGCAGTACTTC.

V and J are TRBV12-3 or TRBV12-4 and TRBJ2-7; TRBD2 is a possible D gene (7 bases). The length of the CDR3 is 15 residues. Trimming took 3 bases from V and 7 from J, leaving 19 bases between them. Here the CDR3 DNA reads TGTGCCAGCAGTTTCGGAGGGGGAGGGGCGGTTGAGCAGTACTTC. Translating it yields CASSFGGGGAVEQYF.

The chain couples TRBV2 to TRBJ1-6; 8 bases fit TRBD1. The CDR3 runs to 15 residues. Germline CDR1 is SNHLY and CDR2 is FYNNEI. V gave up 4 bases and J gave up 10 bases; unmatched junction bases: 9. The CDR3 loop is CASSGDGQGNSPLHF. CDR3 sequence (DNA): TGTGCCAGCAGTGGAGACGGACAGGGTAACTCACCCCTCCACTTT. The whole variable domain, remainder taken from reference TRBV2 and TRBJ1-6, is EPEVTQTPSHQVTQMGQEVILRCVPISNHLYFYWYRQILGQKVEFLVSFYNNEISEKSEIFDDQFSVERPDGSNFTLKIRSTKLEDSAMYFCASSGDGQGNSPLHFGNGTRLTVT.

The V and J genes are TRBV18 and TRBJ1-6; D is uncertain. Germline CDR1 and CDR2: KGHSH and LQKENI. This CDR3 region has 17 residues. The V gene lost 6 bases and the J gene lost 0 bases, with 15 bases spanning the gap. The CDR3 protein is CASSRGGPGSYNSPLHF. In nucleotides, the CDR3 is TGTGCCAGCTCGCGAGGAGGGCCCGGCTCCTATAATTCACCCCTCCACTTT.

This clonotype has ten or more counts. J is TRBJ1-4 and V is TRBV20-1, with TRBD1 matching 9 bases. Germline-derived CDR1 and CDR2 are DFQATT and SNEGSKA (reference sequence). The CDR3 spans 14 residues. Trimming cost V 7 bases and J 5 bases; bases outside gene matches: 8. CDR3 region: CSVPRGQGNEKLFF. CDR3 bases: TGCAGTGTTCCGAGGGGACAGGGAAATGAAAAACTGTTTTTT.

The chain joins TRBV7-2 to TRBJ2-7; D is perhaps TRBD1 (5 bases). Germline-derived CDR1 and CDR2 are SGHTA and FQGNSA. The CDR3 covers 13 residues. Trimming left V 8 bases short and J 4 bases short, with 15 bases between. The CDR3 region is CASRMAGLYEQYV. DNA of the CDR3: TGTGCCAGCCGAATGGCAGGGCTGTACGAGCAGTACGTC.

Only a few counts were recorded for this clonotype. The chain uses TRBV6-5 and TRBJ1-1, with D tentatively TRBD1 (6 bases). Germline V gene lookup returns CDR1 MNHEY and CDR2 SVGAGI. V shed 5 bases and J shed 9 bases, with 13 bases lying between them. The CDR3 has 12 amino acids. The DNA of the CDR3 is TGTGCCAGCAGTCCCGACAGGTTAAAAGCTTTCTTT. The encoded protein is CASSPDRLKAFF.

This chain connects TRBV27 to TRBJ2-1, with D possibly matching TRBD2 (7 bases). There are 14 residues in the CDR3. Germline V CDR1 and CDR2: MNHEY, SMNVEV (reference sequence). With 8 bases removed from V and 5 bases from J, the gap between germline ends came to 16 bases. The CDR3 DNA follows: TGTGCCAGCTCCCGTGCGGGGGCCCACAATGAGCAGTTCTTC. Translated, it gives CASSRAGAHNEQFF.

This clonotype was counted a few times. The chain recombines TRBV4-3 with TRBJ2-6; either TRBD1 or TRBD2 may supply D (5 bases each). V was shortened by 3 bases and J by 0 bases, with 15 bases between the two germline ends. This CDR3 comprises 18 residues. Germline CDR1 is LGHNA and CDR2 is YSLEER. The CDR3 DNA reads as TGCGCCAGCAGCCAGGCCGGGACGGCTAACTCTGGGGCCAACGTCCTGACTTTC. This translates into CASSQAGTANSGANVLTF.

Ten or more counts support this clonotype. In nucleotides, the CDR3 is TGTGCCAGCAGCCGGAGGGGACTAGCGGGGAATGAGCAGTTCTTC. Translated: CASSRRGLAGNEQFF. The rearrangement links TRBV5-4 to TRBJ2-1; TRBD2 matches at 13 bases. Germline loops: CDR1 SGHNT, CDR2 YYREEE (reference sequence). V gave up 4 bases and J gave up 7 bases; unmatched junction bases: 5. The CDR3 consists of 15 residues.

The table lists this clonotype with a few counts. The chain couples TRBV24-1 to TRBJ2-1; D gene ambiguous. V was clipped by 0 bases and J by 10 bases, with 3 bases between them. Germline CDR1 reads KGHDR; CDR2 reads SFDVKD. This CDR3 is 11 amino acids long. CDR3 region: CATSDLREQFF. In DNA, the CDR3 is TGTGCCACCAGTGATTTGCGAGAGCAGTTCTTC.

This clonotype occurred a few times. The chain uses TRBV4-3 and TRBJ2-2, with TRBD1 as a possible D gene (6 bases). Germline-derived CDR1 and CDR2 are LGHNA and YSLEER. V was pared by 3 bases and J by 6 bases, with 17 bases between. CDR3 length: 16 residues. The CDR3 DNA sequence: TGCGCCAGCAGCCAGGGGACACTAAAATGGGCCGGGGAGCTGTTTTTT. This translates into CASSQGTLKWAGELFF.

This sequence joins TRBV5-5 and TRBJ2-5; the match to TRBD1 covers 8 bases. V lost 5 bases and J lost 2; bases outside the gene matches: 8. The CDR3 extends over 15 amino acids. Germline CDR1 SGHKS, CDR2 YYEKEE (reference sequence). The CDR3 loop reads CASSVDRGGQETQYF. The DNA for the CDR3 is TGTGCCAGCAGTGTCGACAGGGGTGGACAAGAGACCCAGTACTTC. The complete variable domain, with remaining parts taken from reference TRBV5-5 and TRBJ2-5, reads DAGVTQSPTHLIKTRGQQVTLRCSPISGHKSVSWYQQVLGQGPQFIFQYYEKEERGRGNFPDRFSARQFPNYSSELNVNALLLGDSALYLCASSVDRGGQETQYFGPGTRLLVL.

This clonotype has only a few counts. The J gene is TRBJ1-1, the V gene TRBV9, with D possibly being TRBD1 (6 bases). CDR3 length: 15 amino acids. Trimming took off 0 bases at V and 5 bases at J, with 14 bases between the two ends. CDR1 is SGDLS and CDR2 is YYNGEE in the germline V gene. CDR3 sequence (DNA): TGTGCCAGCAGCGTAGAGGGGGGGCAGCCGACTGAAGCTTTCTTT. Residues: CASSVEGGQPTEAFF.

The chain is built from TRBV7-2 and TRBJ1-1; D unclear. The CDR3 has 15 residues. Trimming left V 5 bases short and J 7 bases short, with 20 bases between. Germline V gene data show CDR1 as SGHTA and CDR2 as FQGNSA. CDR3 DNA: TGTGCCAGCAGCCTTTATGGACTACAAGGTCGTGAAGCTTTCTTT. This gives the protein CASSLYGLQGREAFF.

CDR3 amino acids: CASEEVYGYTF. In DNA form, the CDR3 reads TGTGCCAGTGAGGAAGTTTATGGCTACACCTTC. The rearrangement uses TRBV2 and TRBJ1-2, with D unclear. The CDR3 length is 11 residues. The V and J ends lost 9 bases and 5 bases respectively, with 10 bases between them. CDR1 is SNHLY and CDR2 is FYNNEI in the germline V gene.

This clonotype was seen more than once but under ten times. V usage is TRBV5-1 and J usage is TRBJ2-2, with 7 bases fitting TRBD2. Germline loops: CDR1 SGHRS, CDR2 YFSETQ. V gave up 4 bases and J gave up 1 base; unmatched junction bases: 1. This CDR3 has 14 amino acids. CDR3 amino acids: CASSRGENTGELFF. The CDR3 DNA follows: TGCGCCAGCAGCCGGGGGGAGAACACCGGGGAGCTGTTTTTT.

This chain uses TRBV20-1 with TRBJ2-5; TRBD2 matches at 11 bases. V lost 8 bases and J lost 4; bases outside the gene matches: 9. Per the germline V gene, CDR1 is DFQATT and CDR2 is SNEGSKA (reference sequence). The CDR3 contains 14 residues. In DNA form, the CDR3 reads TGCAGTCCACTGAACCTAGCGGGGGGAGAGACCCAGTACTTC. Amino acid sequence: CSPLNLAGGETQYF.

This clonotype has just a few counts. The chain couples TRBV1 to TRBJ2-3; the D segment call TRBD1 is taken from the table without a DNA check. TRBV1 is assigned pseudogene status. The CDR3 runs to 16 residues. Here the CDR3 DNA reads TGCACCAGCAGCCCCTGTTGGGCGGGGTACGGAGATACGCAGTATTTT. This codes for CTSSPCWAGYGDTQYF.

This clonotype was observed a few times. The genes are TRBV6-6 and TRBJ1-1; weak D call: TRBD1 (5 bases). The V and J ends lost 10 bases and 5 bases respectively, with 17 bases between them. The germline gives CDR1 MNHNY, CDR2 SVGAGI (reference sequence). The CDR3 is 13 residues long. The CDR3 is CATQEGRATEAFF. DNA of the CDR3: TGTGCCACCCAGGAGGGACGGGCAACTGAAGCTTTCTTT.

This chain links TRBV7-2 with TRBJ2-7; possibly TRBD2 for D (6 bases). Germline V gene lookup returns CDR1 SGHTA and CDR2 FQGNSA. Trimming took 6 bases from V and 0 from J, leaving 15 bases between them. The CDR3 sequence is 15 residues long. CDR3 region: CASSLEGRSSYEQYF. CDR3 bases: TGTGCCAGCAGTCTGGAGGGACGGAGCTCCTACGAGCAGTACTTC.

This clonotype came up many times. V and J are TRBV5-1 and TRBJ2-3, with D perhaps matching TRBD2 (5 bases). CDR1 is SGHRS, CDR2 YFSETQ, per germline. V was cut by 4 bases and J by 5 bases, with 14 bases left in between. This CDR3 spans 14 amino acids. The CDR3 nucleotides are TGCGCCAGCAGCCCCCATTCAGAGGGAGATACGCAGTATTTT. Amino acids: CASSPHSEGDTQYF.

V is TRBV29-1 and J is TRBJ2-2, with D possibly being TRBD1 (5 bases). Per the germline V gene, CDR1 is SQVTM and CDR2 is ANQGSEA. The CDR3 has 12 amino acids. The V and J ends lost 0 bases and 6 bases respectively, with 5 bases between them. The DNA of the CDR3 is TGCAGCGTTGAAGAGACAGCCGGGGAGCTGTTTTTT. This encodes CSVEETAGELFF.

This clonotype has only a few counts. The chain couples TRBV7-2 to TRBJ1-5, with unresolved D. CDR1 and CDR2 from the germline V gene are SGHTA and FQGNSA. The V end was cut by 1 base, the J end by 4 bases, with 11 bases between. The CDR3 is 15 amino acids. CDR3 DNA sequence: TGTGCCAGCAGCTTAGGGGAAACCCCGAATCAGCCCCAGCATTTT. This translates into CASSLGETPNQPQHF.

This clonotype occurred a few times. The chain carries TRBV7-9 and TRBJ2-1; D may be TRBD1 or TRBD2 (5 bases each). Germline CDR1 SEHNR, CDR2 FQNEAQ (reference sequence). Trimming left V 1 base short and J 3 bases short, with 13 bases between. The CDR3 is 16 amino acids. Here the CDR3 reads CASSLVEGYDYNEQFF. CDR3 sequence (DNA): TGTGCCAGCAGCTTAGTAGAGGGGTATGACTACAATGAGCAGTTCTTC. Complete variable domain (other parts from reference TRBV7-9 and TRBJ2-1): DTGVSQNPRHKITKRGQNVTFRCDPISEHNRLYWYRQTLGQGPEFLTYFQNEAQLEKSRLLSDRFSAERPKGSFSTLEIQRTEQGDSAMYLCASSLVEGYDYNEQFFGPGTRLTVL.

This clonotype was recorded a few times. J is TRBJ2-1 and V is TRBV20-1, with D possibly TRBD2 on 6 matching bases. The V gene's germline CDR1 is DFQATT and CDR2 SNEGSKA (reference sequence). The V end was cut by 1 base, the J end by 2 bases, with 12 bases between. The CDR3 consists of 15 residues. CDR3 residues: CSARVALAAYNEQFF. In nucleotides, the CDR3 is TGCAGTGCTAGAGTTGCACTAGCAGCCTACAATGAGCAGTTCTTC.

This clonotype was seen at least ten times. This rearrangement joins TRBV5-5 to TRBJ2-1; 10 positions agree with TRBD1. V lost 4 bases, J lost 6 bases, and 7 bases stayed unmatched. This CDR3 has 15 residues. Germline lookup yields CDR1 SGHKS and CDR2 YYEKEE (reference sequence). The CDR3 sequence: CASSLTWTGGNEQFF. The CDR3 DNA sequence: TGTGCCAGCAGCCTTACTTGGACAGGGGGCAATGAGCAGTTCTTC.

The chain couples TRBV4-1 to TRBJ1-1; 10 positions match TRBD1. CDR3 size: 15 residues. Trimming took 4 bases from V and 3 from J; bases not matched to a gene: 5. Germline V lookup: CDR1 MGHRA, CDR2 YSYEKL. CDR3 loop: CASSLRDRGYTEAFF. CDR3 nucleotide sequence: TGCGCCAGCAGCCTTCGGGACAGGGGCTACACTGAAGCTTTCTTT.

At least ten counts were recorded for this clonotype. The chain combines TRBV5-1 with TRBJ2-2, with D possibly matching TRBD2 (6 bases). The CDR3 loop spans 14 amino acids. V was shortened by 2 bases and J by 2 bases, with 7 bases between the two germline ends. Germline V CDR1 and CDR2: SGHRS, YFSETQ. CDR3 coding DNA: TGCGCCAGCAGCTTAGGGACTAACACCGGGGAGCTGTTTTTT. Translated, it gives CASSLGTNTGELFF.

The V and J genes are TRBV6-1 and TRBJ1-2; D remains ambiguous. Germline V gene lookup returns CDR1 MNHNS and CDR2 SASEGT. The CDR3 extends over 14 amino acids. V was pared by 0 bases and J by 3 bases, with 8 bases between. The CDR3 region is CASSEASGYYGYTF. Written as DNA, the CDR3 is TGTGCCAGCAGTGAAGCCTCCGGCTACTATGGCTACACCTTC.